This TCR beta chain was identified during a study of blood T cell repertoires in COVID-19. Study in general: COVID-19 samples from acute and convalescent phases originated in the United States, Italy and Spain. From T cells, B-cell-depleted T cells, or PBMCs came the material, which was cDNA or gDNA.

The V segment lost 0 bases and the J segment 9 bases; nucleotides outside the gene matches: 3. In germline, CDR1 is KGHDR, CDR2 SFDVKD. The CDR3 runs to 14 residues. The assay was immunoSEQ multiplex PCR, and TCRdb's table has in-frame clones only and misses some. The table lists 120,000 to 150,000 clones, 79% of them singletons. What was sequenced was peripheral blood. The source of this sequence is a man between 45 and 60 years old with active or convalescent COVID-19. The V gene is TRBV24-1, the J gene TRBJ1-2; 10 bases fit TRBD1. The CDR3 region is CATSDLQTGGRYTF. The CDR3, as DNA: TGTGCCACCAGTGATTTGCAGACAGGGGGCCGCTACACCTTC.